This entry is about one T cell receptor (beta chain). Amplification of TCR beta CDR3 regions was performed using RNA transcripts as template. The HTBI primer set was used in a first-round RT-PCR of the TCR CDR3. TCRdb recomputed calls from the multiplex PCR reads with MiXCR, one row per CDR3 protein. Among under 700,000 distinct CDR3 sequences listed, 40% to 55% were seen once. CDR3 length equals 14 residues. CDR1 is SGHNT, CDR2 YENEEA, per germline. The J segment lost 7 bases and the V segment lost 5 bases, leaving 7 bases of the junction unmatched. This sample was taken from a study of T cells in Graves' hyperthyroidism and ophthalmopathy.

This chain uses TRBV11-3 with TRBJ1-5; 8 bases fit TRBD1. This receptor was identified in a woman younger than 35 with Graves' hyperthyroidism. Input material: peripheral blood or thyroid tissue (not recorded which). CDR3 coding DNA: TGTGCCAGCAGCCAAGCAGGGGGCGGGCAGCCCCAGCATTTT. Protein product: CASSQAGGGQPQHF.